Below are 30 T cell receptor beta chains sequenced from a single sample in a study of T cells expressing NK-cell markers. TCRdb reprocessed the 5' RACE reads and keeps a single row for each CDR3 protein, giving no DNA. The sample has about 460,000 distinct CDR3 sequences; the top ten hold over 1.1%. The material sequenced was blood T cells: a sorted CD56 or NKG2C T cell subset, CD4+ or CD8+ T cells, or bulk PBMC T cells (not recorded which). The receptors here all came from a woman aged 50 to 60 in good health.

The J gene is TRBJ2-5, the V gene TRBV3-1; TCRdb calls TRBD1, which cannot be checked without DNA. Germline V gene sequence: CDR1 LGHDT, CDR2 YNNKEL (reference sequence). This CDR3 spans 14 amino acids. The CDR3 here is CASSRNWGLETQYF.

This rearrangement joins TRBV7-9 to TRBJ2-1; the D gene TCRdb calls, TRBD2, cannot be checked with no DNA. This CDR3 region has 13 residues. Germline assignment: CDR1 SEHNR and CDR2 FQNEAQ (reference sequence). The CDR3 loop reads CASSLTGPHEQFF.

The chain has TRBV7-6 and TRBJ2-1. The length of the CDR3 is 15 residues. Per the germline V gene, CDR1 is SGHVS and CDR2 is FNYEAQ. CDR3 in amino acids: CASSLGGNSYNEQFF.

This chain uses TRBV4-2 with TRBJ2-1; TCRdb selects TRBD1, and the lack of DNA leaves this call unchecked. The CDR3 covers 15 residues. Per germline, CDR1 LGHNA and CDR2 YNFKEQ. This CDR3 reads CASSQNPGQNNEQFF.

The CDR3: CASSLDSPSYEKLFF. The gene calls are TRBV2 and TRBJ1-4; TCRdb indicates TRBD1, and absent DNA this call remains unverified. Germline V gives CDR1 SNHLY, CDR2 FYNNEI. The CDR3 sequence is 15 residues long.

The CDR3 here is CASSPQWARDTDTQYF. J is TRBJ2-3 and V is TRBV12-3 or TRBV12-4; TCRdb names TRBD1, which stays unverified in the absence of DNA. The CDR3 loop spans 16 amino acids.

The chain couples TRBV12-3 or TRBV12-4 to TRBJ2-1; TCRdb outputs TRBD2, but without DNA this stays unchecked. CDR3 size: 18 residues. The CDR3 is CASSLPGLAEPSYNEQFF.

The chain joins TRBV20-1 to TRBJ2-7; TCRdb names TRBD2, which stays unverified in the absence of DNA. CDR1 DFQATT and CDR2 SNEGSKA come from the germline V gene (reference sequence). This CDR3 is 14 amino acids long. CDR3 protein: CSARDGLAPYEQYF.

The chain couples TRBV27 to TRBJ2-5; checking the TCRdb D call of TRBD1 is not possible without DNA. Germline V gene sequence: CDR1 MNHEY, CDR2 SMNVEV (reference sequence). This CDR3 region has 15 residues. The chain's CDR3 is CASSLSPNWAETQYF.

The genes are TRBV6-1 and TRBJ2-2. This CDR3 is 15 amino acids long. Germline V gene sequence: CDR1 MNHNS, CDR2 SASEGT. CDR3 in amino acids: CASSELANHPGELFF.

The chain recombines TRBV20-1 with TRBJ1-2. CDR1 DFQATT and CDR2 SNEGSKA come from the germline V gene (reference sequence). This CDR3 comprises 12 residues. This CDR3 is CSARDPKYGYTF.

The chain employs TRBV7-9 and TRBJ1-2; TCRdb names TRBD1, which stays unverified in the absence of DNA. Germline CDR1 reads SEHNR; CDR2 reads FQNEAQ (reference sequence). This CDR3 is built from 14 residues. The CDR3 here is CASSLAATGRGYTF.

The chain couples TRBV20-1 to TRBJ2-5; the TCRdb call, TRBD2, lacks DNA for checking. The CDR3 sequence is 12 residues long. Germline values: CDR1 DFQATT, CDR2 SNEGSKA (reference sequence). The CDR3 reads CSARRGGETQYF.

This CDR3 is CASSLLATGFSEQFF. The chain is built from TRBV5-6 and TRBJ2-1; TCRdb calls TRBD2, which cannot be checked without DNA. The CDR3 extends over 15 amino acids. Germline V lookup: CDR1 SGHDT, CDR2 YYEEEE.

V is TRBV5-1 and J is TRBJ2-4; TCRdb picks TRBD2, but there is no DNA to check that call. The CDR3 has 14 amino acids. Germline V gene lookup returns CDR1 SGHRS and CDR2 YFSETQ. Here the CDR3 reads CASRYWDLGDIQYF.

The rearrangement joins TRBV5-1 to TRBJ2-3; the D call of TRBD2 rests on TCRdb alone, since no DNA is present to check it. Germline V gene data show CDR1 as SGHRS and CDR2 as YFSETQ. CDR3 size: 15 residues. This CDR3 reads CASSLGGLTSDTQYF. The variable domain in full, with the rest retrieved from reference TRBV5-1 and TRBJ2-3, is KAGVTQTPRYLIKTRGQQVTLSCSPISGHRSVSWYQQTPGQGLQFLFEYFSETQRNKGNFPGRFSGRQFSNSRSEMNVSTLELGDSALYLCASSLGGLTSDTQYFGPGTRLTVL.

The chain couples TRBV9 to TRBJ2-2; the TRBD2 assignment by TCRdb is unverifiable without DNA. Germline-derived CDR1 and CDR2 are SGDLS and YYNGEE. The CDR3 is 16 amino acids. CDR3: CASSVGLAGGAGELFF.

The chain recombines TRBV6-2 or TRBV6-3 with TRBJ1-5; TCRdb's D gene call, TRBD1, goes unchecked for lack of DNA. The CDR3 is made up of 13 amino acids. Germline CDR1 MNHEY, CDR2 SVGEGT. CDR3 in amino acids: CASTNRINQPQHF.

The chain combines TRBV7-6 with TRBJ1-1. Germline CDR1 SGHVS, CDR2 FNYEAQ. The CDR3 runs 16 residues. The CDR3 loop is CASSLQPGLMNTEAFF.

This chain links TRBV20-1 with TRBJ2-3. This CDR3 has 14 amino acids. Per the germline V gene, CDR1 is DFQATT and CDR2 is SNEGSKA (reference sequence). The CDR3 sequence: CSAPGRSSTDTQYF.

V gene TRBV18 combines with J gene TRBJ2-2; TCRdb picks TRBD2, but there is no DNA to check that call. CDR1 and CDR2 from the germline V gene are KGHSH and LQKENI. The CDR3 extends over 16 amino acids. The CDR3 sequence: CASSPALAALTGELFF.

V usage is TRBV11-2 and J usage is TRBJ2-3; TCRdb names TRBD1, which stays unverified in the absence of DNA. The CDR3 runs to 16 residues. Looked up from germline, CDR1 is SGHAT and CDR2 is FQNNGV. CDR3 region: CASSLVSQGVTDTQYF.

The rearrangement uses TRBV5-1 and TRBJ2-3. The CDR3 totals 15 residues. The germline V gene encodes CDR1 SGHRS and CDR2 YFSETQ. CDR3 loop: CASSNTPSSTDTQYF.

The rearrangement uses TRBV24-1 and TRBJ2-6; TCRdb reports TRBD1, a call that lacks DNA to check it against. The CDR3 runs to 14 residues. CDR1 is KGHDR and CDR2 is SFDVKD in the germline V gene. CDR3 region: CAAGTNSGANVLTF.

This chain joins TRBV19 and TRBJ2-2. This CDR3 has 15 amino acids. Germline-derived CDR1 and CDR2 are LNHDA and SQIVND (reference sequence). The CDR3 loop is CASNSRPSNTGELFF.

The V gene is TRBV5-1, the J gene TRBJ1-3. CDR1 and CDR2 (germline): SGHRS, YFSETQ. The CDR3 consists of 13 residues. The CDR3 loop is CASKTLSGNTIYF.

This sequence joins TRBV12-3 or TRBV12-4 and TRBJ1-2; lacking DNA, the TRBD1 call made by TCRdb goes unchecked. The CDR3 is 14 amino acids. The CDR3 loop is CASSSPPVGYGYTF.

V and J are TRBV9 and TRBJ2-3; absent DNA, TCRdb's TRBD1 call cannot be checked. Germline V lookup: CDR1 SGDLS, CDR2 YYNGEE. This CDR3 has 17 amino acids. CDR3 amino acids: CASSTQGRGTSTDTQYF.

The genes are TRBV6-5 and TRBJ2-7; checking the TCRdb D call of TRBD2 is not possible without DNA. The CDR3 has 15 residues. In germline, CDR1 is MNHEY, CDR2 SVGAGI. CDR3 amino acids: CASSASGKKFYEQYF.

This rearrangement joins TRBV20-1 to TRBJ1-2. The CDR3 loop spans 12 amino acids. CDR1 and CDR2 from the germline V gene are DFQATT and SNEGSKA (reference sequence). The CDR3 spells CSASTESYGYTF.